The present entry profiles one T cell receptor (beta chain) with its context. Its specific antigen is unknown. One base away there is no much larger clone; base qualities are not given. Via the germline V gene (reference sequence), CDR1 is MNHNY and CDR2 SVGAGI. The CDR3 measures 16 amino acids from cysteine to phenylalanine. CDR3 DNA only is kept here, 48 bases in frame from base 1. The junction shows trimming of 2 bases on V and 1 base on J, plus 14 bases between the germline ends. Each donor gave one peripheral blood draw, averaging approximately 110 mL, which was collected into heparinised tubes. Naive, central memory, regulatory and stem cell-like memory CD4+ T cells were sorted on a BD FACSAria II using a panel including CD45RO, CCR7, CD25, CD127, CD95 and CD27. All sorted populations exceeded 98% purity. PBMCs were separated immediately by Lymphoprep density gradient centrifugation and were stained directly, without being cultured. To minimize batch effects, samples were stained and sorted in pairs, one healthy donor with one patient per experiment.

The data were obtained in a study of beta chain features in type 1 diabetes (dated by TCRdb to about 2018). Describing the broader study: Patients and healthy donors did not differ in mean age, gender distribution, total cell number or subset yield. A total of some 110 million sorted cells were examined across all samples, and a strong correlation was observed between cell number per subset and RNA yield. The study compared the TCRB repertoires of sorted circulating CD4+ T cell subsets in recently diagnosed type 1 diabetes patients with those in matched healthy donors. Naive and central memory subsets were obtained from all 30 or so donors, but regulatory and stem cell-like memory subsets were isolated from only 8 patients and roughly eight healthy donors.

The entire amount of isolated RNA was reverse transcribed using the High Capacity cDNA Reverse Transcription Kit, so the sequenced TCRB transcripts were expressed ones. Naive, central memory and regulatory T cell samples underwent deep immunoSEQ sequencing, averaging about 3.57 million total reads per sample. After sorted cells were lysed in RLT buffer, RNA was extracted with DNase-treated RNeasy Micro or Mini kits, with the choice depending on cell number. Each cell subset was processed on its own to prevent cross-contamination, while patient and healthy donor samples were processed together. TCRB sequences were amplified from cDNA with the immunoSEQ multiplex PCR, producing 87-bp fragments spanning the CDR3 region. The amplicons were sequenced using the Illumina HiSeq platform. The source study handled its data this way. PCR bias was corrected computationally using synthetic template baselines, and reads within Hamming distance 2 were collapsed, with unmergeable singletons discarded. Reads were aligned to IMGT to assign V, D and J genes, CDR3 length, and insertions or deletions at six rearrangement sites. Within each subset, clonotype counts were normalized to sorted cell number, after which true diversity and Gini coefficients were computed with the tcR R package. The overlap coefficient, calculated on TCRB nucleotide sequences, was used to quantify repertoire sharing. This immuneACCESS table, as held by TCRdb, lists in-frame sequences with V and J called but not all clones. Of the missing ones, under half trace to an unresolved V gene in checked studies; the others have no known cause. D and trimming were read from the DNA, whereas the V and J calls and clone size are those reported in that table. The sample records about 240,000 clones, 25% to 35% of which are singletons. More than 3% of the sample is in the top ten clones.

Summary of the overall study and its limitations: Type 1 diabetes patients showed a moderate but significant shortening of TCRB CDR3 length in all four CD4+ subsets. Because small numbers of individuals were included in the HLA sub-analyses, any influence of HLA type on TCRB rearrangement was left unresolved. Shorter templates might be favored by PCR, yet because patient and control samples were amplified and corrected together, any such skew would affect both groups equally. Fewer insertions and more nucleotide deletions at VDJ recombination sites were observed in patients with type 1 diabetes, implying thymic rearrangement abnormalities. Because cDNA was sequenced instead of genomic DNA, activated cells with high expression could be over-represented, although the groups did not differ in activation or CD3 levels. Naive, central memory and regulatory TCRB repertoires appeared to be more alike among patients than among healthy donors.

The rearranged chain carries TRBV6-6 and TRBJ2-5; too little of a D gene remains to name it. This TCR was recovered from a man aged 30-40 years in good health. Sequencing used central memory CD4+ T cells from blood. The DNA reads as follows: TGTGCCAGCAGTTACAGGCCGCGGAAAGCCCAAGAGACCCAGTACTTC. Translated, it reads CASSYRPRKAQETQYF.